This TCR beta chain was identified during a study of cytomegalovirus exposure and HLA in healthy donors. Study results and caveats: Researchers catalogued under 200 TCR beta chains as cytomegalovirus-associated.

A word on this clone: Antigen specificity is unknown.

This CDR3 is built from 15 residues. Between the trimmed V and J ends, which lost 2 bases and 6 bases, there was a span of 16 bases. Germline V gives CDR1 MNHNS, CDR2 SASEGT. Researchers ran the PCR with 60 Vbeta and 13 Jbeta primers. The protocol was immunoSEQ multiplex PCR, while the TCRdb copy is restricted to in-frame clones and leaves out a portion. The sample includes approximately 160,000 clones, about 80% seen only once; the top ten take 4.8%. The sequenced sample was PBMCs. This chain connects TRBV6-1 to TRBJ1-2; tentatively, D is TRBD1 (5 bases). This TCR derives from a man in his late teens or twenties in good health and CMV-seronegative. CDR3 region: CASSEPGPWRDGYTF. In nucleotides, the CDR3 is TGTGCCAGCAGTGAACCAGGGCCGTGGAGGGATGGCTACACCTTC.